A single sample is the source of the 23 T cell receptor beta chains below, sequenced in a study of blood T cell repertoires in COVID-19. Profiled with immunoSEQ multiplex PCR; TCRdb holds only in-frame clones, not every one. Of roughly 220,000 clones listed, 75% to 90% are singletons. Sequenced sample: peripheral blood. The receptors were sampled from a man aged 25 to 40 who had recovered from COVID-19.

This chain uses TRBV27 with TRBJ2-7; TRBD1 might be the D (7 bases). This CDR3 region has 15 residues. V dropped 5 bases and J dropped 1 base, with 15 bases sitting between them. The germline V gene has CDR1 MNHEY and CDR2 SMNVEV (reference sequence). Here the CDR3 reads CASSPRGVGSYEQYF. CDR3 DNA sequence: TGTGCCAGCAGTCCCAGGGGGGTAGGGTCCTACGAGCAGTACTTC.

This clone was recorded a few times. The chain combines TRBV7-2 with TRBJ1-1, with a weak D call TRBD1 (6 bases). Germline CDR1 reads SGHTA; CDR2 reads FQGNSA. The CDR3 sequence is 17 residues long. V lost 3 bases to trimming and J lost 0 bases, with 17 bases between them. The CDR3 region is CASSFVPHTGLNTEAFF. The CDR3 DNA reads as TGTGCCAGCAGCTTCGTACCTCATACAGGGTTGAACACTGAAGCTTTCTTT.

The chain uses TRBV7-9 and TRBJ1-1; weak D call: TRBD1 (5 bases). Germline values: CDR1 SEHNR, CDR2 FQNEAQ (reference sequence). V was shortened by 7 bases and J by 1 base, with 19 bases between the two germline ends. The CDR3 is 16 amino acids. The CDR3 DNA follows: TGTGCCAGCACCCCGCCTCCTCCCAGGGCGAACACTGAAGCTTTCTTT. Translated: CASTPPPPRANTEAFF.

The V gene is TRBV18, the J gene TRBJ1-1, with 8 bases fitting TRBD1. The CDR3 sequence is 15 residues long. V was pared by 0 bases and J by 1 base, with 1 base of the junction left unmatched. The V gene's germline CDR1 is KGHSH and CDR2 LQKENI. The CDR3 reads CASSPPDRENTEAFF. For the CDR3, the DNA is TGTGCCAGCTCACCACCGGACAGGGAGAACACTGAAGCTTTCTTT. Looking up the rest from reference TRBV18 and TRBJ1-1 gives the full variable domain: NAGVMQNPRHLVRRRGQEARLRCSPMKGHSHVYWYRQLPEEGLKFMVYLQKENIIDESGMPKERFSAEFPKEGPSILRIQQVVRGDSAAYFCASSPPDRENTEAFFGQGTRLTVV.

The V call is TRBV10-2, the J call TRBJ2-7; tentative D call: TRBD1 (5 bases). V was shortened by 0 bases and J by 2 bases, with 11 bases between the two germline ends. CDR1 and CDR2 from the germline V gene are WSHSY and SAAADI. This CDR3 comprises 15 residues. The CDR3 nucleotides are TGCGCCAGCAGTGAGTCTCGCACAGGAACCTACGAGCAGTACTTC. Translating gives CASSESRTGTYEQYF.

A few counts support this clone. V and J are TRBV10-3 and TRBJ1-1; possible D gene TRBD1, 6 bases. V was pared by 4 bases and J by 4 bases, with 10 bases between. The CDR3 is 13 amino acids. The germline V gene has CDR1 ENHRY and CDR2 SYGVKD. The CDR3 DNA sequence: TGTGCCATCAGTGCTAACAGGGCCACTGAAGCTTTCTTT. It translates to CAISANRATEAFF.

The chain is built from TRBV3-1 (or the pseudogene TRBV3-2) and TRBJ1-1; D remains unclear. Germline V CDR1 and CDR2: LGHDT, YNNKEL (reference sequence). The V end lost 4 bases, the J end lost 5 bases, and 8 bases lay between the germline ends. The CDR3 covers 12 residues. The CDR3 DNA follows: TGTGCCAGCAGCCTCGGGAGGACTGAAGCTTTCTTT. This sequence encodes CASSLGRTEAFF.

V gene TRBV6-2 or TRBV6-3 combines with J gene TRBJ1-3; the match to TRBD1 covers 8 bases. CDR3 length: 12 amino acids. V lost 6 bases and J lost 11; bases outside the gene matches: 6. CDR1 and CDR2 from the germline V gene are MNHEY and SVGEGT. The CDR3 region is CASSTGQGSIYF. The CDR3, as DNA: TGTGCCAGCAGCACCGGACAGGGATCCATATATTTT.

The chain has TRBV7-8 and TRBJ2-7; TRBD2 matches 8 bases. CDR3 size: 15 residues. Losses at the gene ends were 1 base for V and 2 bases for J; bases not matched to a gene: 4. Per the germline V gene, CDR1 is SGHVS and CDR2 is FQNEAQ. In DNA, the CDR3 is TGTGCCAGCAGCTTAGGTTCGGGACTAGCCTACGAGCAGTACTTC. As protein: CASSLGSGLAYEQYF.

The chain has TRBV5-1 and TRBJ2-7; possible D gene TRBD2, 6 bases. The CDR3 totals 16 residues. Germline values: CDR1 SGHRS, CDR2 YFSETQ. The V end was cut by 1 base, the J end by 7 bases, with 21 bases between. The CDR3 loop is CASSLIVGTLTTEQYF. The CDR3 coding sequence is TGCGCCAGCAGCTTGATTGTCGGGACTCTCACAACGGAGCAGTACTTC.

This rearrangement joins TRBV5-1 to TRBJ1-2; 9 bases are shared with TRBD1. The CDR3 runs to 15 residues. V was clipped by 4 bases and J by 3 bases; unmatched bases: 7. Germline CDR1 reads SGHRS; CDR2 reads YFSETQ. CDR3: CASSPGTGRDYGYTF. Here the CDR3 DNA reads TGCGCCAGCAGCCCGGGGACAGGGAGGGACTATGGCTACACCTTC.

The gene calls are TRBV27 and TRBJ1-1; D perhaps matches TRBD1 (5 bases). The germline gives CDR1 MNHEY, CDR2 SMNVEV (reference sequence). This CDR3 has 13 residues. V lost 7 bases to trimming and J lost 4 bases, with 13 bases between them. The CDR3 region is CASTQGQITEAFF. DNA for the CDR3: TGTGCCAGCACTCAGGGTCAAATCACTGAAGCTTTCTTT.

This chain uses TRBV19 with TRBJ1-5; D ambiguous. There are 15 residues in the CDR3. With 3 bases removed from V and 1 base from J, the gap between germline ends came to 10 bases. Germline V CDR1 and CDR2: LNHDA, SQIVND (reference sequence). CDR3 in amino acids: CASSIKGGSNQPQHF. The DNA of the CDR3 is TGTGCCAGTAGTATTAAGGGAGGAAGCAATCAGCCCCAGCATTTT.

This clone was seen more than once but under ten times. Different DNA sequences within this sample yield the same CDR3. This chain links TRBV5-1 with TRBJ2-3; D might be TRBD1 (6 bases). CDR3 size: 13 residues. Germline lookup yields CDR1 SGHRS and CDR2 YFSETQ. V lost 5 bases to trimming and J lost 5 bases, with 12 bases between them. The CDR3 loop is CASSFPGEDTQYF. CDR3 coding DNA: TGCGCCAGCAGTTTTCCAGGGGAAGATACGCAGTATTTT.

The V gene is TRBV25-1, the J gene TRBJ2-7; 7 nucleotides agree with TRBD1. Per the germline V gene, CDR1 is MGHDK and CDR2 is SYGVNS. The V and J ends lost 8 bases and 2 bases, in that order; junction bases with no gene match: 6. The CDR3 contains 13 residues. Written as DNA, the CDR3 is TGTGCCAGCGAGGACAGGTTTGCCTACGAGCAGTACTTC. It specifies CASEDRFAYEQYF.

This clone was seen only once. V is TRBV5-8 and J is TRBJ1-6; D call uncertain. Germline CDR1 SGHTS, CDR2 YDEGEE. The CDR3 is 16 amino acids. The V gene lost 1 base and the J gene lost 0 bases, with 8 bases spanning the gap. In DNA form, the CDR3 reads TGTGCCAGCAGCTTGACCCTCAGCTCCTATAATTCACCCCTCCACTTT. This translates into CASSLTLSSYNSPLHF.

The chain carries TRBV6-5 and TRBJ1-6; D unresolved. The germline CDR1 and CDR2 sequences are MNHEY and SVGAGI. Trimming left V 0 bases short and J 9 bases short, with 9 bases between. There are 14 residues in the CDR3. In nucleotides, the CDR3 is TGTGCCAGCAGTTACTCGAGAGGGAGTTCACCCCTCCACTTT. Encoded protein: CASSYSRGSSPLHF.

The chain couples TRBV7-8 to TRBJ1-5, with D tentatively TRBD1 (5 bases). Germline values: CDR1 SGHVS, CDR2 FQNEAQ. This CDR3 region has 14 residues. The germline V and J ends were trimmed by 5 bases and 8 bases, with 16 bases remaining between them. The CDR3 region has the DNA TGTGCCAGCAGCCCGCGGGACGCCGGGAAGCCCCAGCATTTT. It yields the protein CASSPRDAGKPQHF. Supplemented by reference TRBV7-8 and TRBJ1-5, the full variable domain reads GAGVSQSPRYKVAKRGQDVALRCDPISGHVSLFWYQQALGQGPEFLTYFQNEAQLDKSGLPSDRFFAERPEGSVSTLKIQRTQQEDSAVYLCASSPRDAGKPQHFGDGTRLSIL.

The gene calls are TRBV6-6 and TRBJ1-1; 9 nucleotides line up with TRBD1. CDR1 MNHNY and CDR2 SVGAGI come from the germline V gene (reference sequence). CDR3 length: 15 residues. J was trimmed by 4 bases and V by 3 bases; bases with no gene match: 6. CDR3 nucleotide sequence: TGTGCCAGCAGTTATAAATACAGGGGGCCCACTGAAGCTTTCTTT. Amino acids: CASSYKYRGPTEAFF.

The chain combines TRBV19 with TRBJ2-1; D perhaps matches TRBD1 (6 bases). V was trimmed by 3 bases and J by 4 bases, leaving 10 bases between them. Germline V gene sequence: CDR1 LNHDA, CDR2 SQIVND (reference sequence). The CDR3 sequence is 14 residues long. The CDR3 bases are TGTGCCAGTAGTATGACAGGAACGTACAATGAGCAGTTCTTC. It translates to CASSMTGTYNEQFF. The full variable domain, its missing parts supplied by reference TRBV19 and TRBJ2-1, is DGGITQSPKYLFRKEGQNVTLSCEQNLNHDAMYWYRQDPGQGLRLIYYSQIVNDFQKGDIAEGYSVSREKKESFPLTVTSAQKNPTAFYLCASSMTGTYNEQFFGPGTRLTVL.

The chain has TRBV9 and TRBJ1-1; 7 nucleotides line up with TRBD1. CDR1 and CDR2 (germline): SGDLS, YYNGEE. V shed 4 bases and J 0 bases; nucleotides not matched to a gene: 6. The CDR3 loop spans 15 amino acids. CDR3: CASSTRQGLNTEAFF. DNA of the CDR3: TGTGCCAGCAGCACACGACAGGGTTTGAACACTGAAGCTTTCTTT.

This chain links TRBV12-5 with TRBJ2-4; D is uncertain. The V end was cut by 8 bases, the J end by 2 bases, with 16 bases between. The CDR3 is 15 residues long. Germline V gene data show CDR1 as LGHNT and CDR2 as FRNRAP. The CDR3 loop is CASHDGVISKNIQYF. CDR3 sequence (DNA): TGTGCTAGTCATGACGGAGTTATCTCCAAAAACATTCAGTACTTC.

This chain uses TRBV4-1 with TRBJ2-5; 8 bases agree with TRBD2. The CDR3 contains 15 residues. V shed 2 bases and J 5 bases; nucleotides not matched to a gene: 7. Germline V CDR1 and CDR2: MGHRA, YSYEKL. CDR3 amino acids: CASSQPGTRTETQYF. CDR3 in DNA: TGCGCCAGCAGCCAACCCGGGACTAGAACCGAGACCCAGTACTTC.